This TCR beta chain is from a study of cytomegalovirus exposure and HLA in healthy donors. Data came from immunoSEQ multiplex PCR; TCRdb stores just in-frame clones and leaves some out. The data show approximately 41,000 clones, over 85% seen once. The CDR3 has 11 amino acids. The germline V and J ends were trimmed by 4 bases and 7 bases, with 5 bases remaining between them. Germline V CDR1 and CDR2: SGHVS, FQNEAQ. The chain uses TRBV7-8 and TRBJ2-1; D not certain. The material sequenced was PBMCs. The sequence came from a man between 18 and 35 years old in good health and CMV-seronegative. The CDR3 loop reads CASSYNNEQFF. DNA for the CDR3: TGTGCCAGCAGCTACAATAATGAGCAGTTCTTC.